This T cell receptor beta chain was documented in a study of T cell responses to AZD1222 COVID-19 vaccine. Overall study: It was second doses at about 4 or about 12 weeks that were pooled. The study, taken as a whole, reports: Repertoire sampling occurred only after the peak T cell response. Donors skewed white British and female; clonal diversity was possibly underestimated. There were vaccine-associated CD4 TCRs across spike, dominant at 160-218 and 743-854.

Remarks on this clone: Antigen: not known.

The CDR3 loop spans 13 amino acids. Germline V gene lookup returns CDR1 SGHRS and CDR2 YFSETQ. J lost 7 bases, V lost 2 bases, and 5 bases had no gene match. TCRdb's copy holds only in-frame clones and misses some; the assay was immunoSEQ multiplex PCR. Here the sample spans 170,000 or so clones, approximately 90% being singletons. This sequence was found in an adult in good health. The sequencing here drew on peripheral blood, taken on day 0 of AZD1222 vaccination. The V and J genes are TRBV5-1 and TRBJ1-1; TRBD1 matches 7 bases. The CDR3 region is CASSLLGGGEAFF. The CDR3 DNA sequence: TGCGCCAGCAGCTTATTAGGGGGCGGTGAAGCTTTCTTT. Complete variable domain (other parts from reference TRBV5-1 and TRBJ1-1): KAGVTQTPRYLIKTRGQQVTLSCSPISGHRSVSWYQQTPGQGLQFLFEYFSETQRNKGNFPGRFSGRQFSNSRSEMNVSTLELGDSALYLCASSLLGGGEAFFGQGTRLTVV.